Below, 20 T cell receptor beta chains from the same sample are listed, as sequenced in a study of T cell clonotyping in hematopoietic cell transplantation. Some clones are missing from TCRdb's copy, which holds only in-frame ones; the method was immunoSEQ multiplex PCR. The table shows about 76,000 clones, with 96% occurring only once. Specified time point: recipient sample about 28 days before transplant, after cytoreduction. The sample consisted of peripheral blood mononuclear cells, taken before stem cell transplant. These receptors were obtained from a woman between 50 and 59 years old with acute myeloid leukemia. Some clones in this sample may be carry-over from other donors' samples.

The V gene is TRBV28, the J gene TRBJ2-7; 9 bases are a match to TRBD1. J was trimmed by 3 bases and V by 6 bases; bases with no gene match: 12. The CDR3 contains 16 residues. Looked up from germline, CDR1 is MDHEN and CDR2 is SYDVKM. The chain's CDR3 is CASSAPRTGVNYEQYF. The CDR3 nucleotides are TGTGCCAGCAGCGCGCCCCGGACAGGGGTCAACTACGAGCAGTACTTC.

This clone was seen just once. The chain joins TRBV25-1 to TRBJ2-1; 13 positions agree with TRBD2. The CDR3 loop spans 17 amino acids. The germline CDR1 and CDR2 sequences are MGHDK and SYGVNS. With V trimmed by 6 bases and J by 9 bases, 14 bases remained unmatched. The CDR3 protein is CASSATFGLAGAGEQFF. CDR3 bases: TGTGCCAGCAGCGCGACGTTCGGACTAGCGGGGGCTGGTGAGCAGTTCTTC.

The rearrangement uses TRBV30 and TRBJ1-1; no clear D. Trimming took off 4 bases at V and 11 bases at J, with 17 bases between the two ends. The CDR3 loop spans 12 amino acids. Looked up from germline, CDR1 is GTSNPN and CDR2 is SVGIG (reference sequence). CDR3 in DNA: TGTGCCTGGATCTCGCGGGGTGGCGGGGCTTTCTTT. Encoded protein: CAWISRGGGAFF. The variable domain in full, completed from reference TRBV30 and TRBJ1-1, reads SQTIHQWPATLVQPVGSPLSLECTVEGTSNPNLYWYRQAAGRGLQLLFYSVGIGQISSEVPQNLSASRPQDRQFILSSKKLLLSDSGFYLCAWISRGGGAFFGQGTRLTVV.

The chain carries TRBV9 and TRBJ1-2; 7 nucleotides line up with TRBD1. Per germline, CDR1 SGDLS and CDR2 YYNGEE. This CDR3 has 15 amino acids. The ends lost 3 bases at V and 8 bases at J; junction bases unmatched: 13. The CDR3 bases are TGTGCCAGCAGCGGACGACAGGGTACAAGGGCCGGCTACACCTTC. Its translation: CASSGRQGTRAGYTF.

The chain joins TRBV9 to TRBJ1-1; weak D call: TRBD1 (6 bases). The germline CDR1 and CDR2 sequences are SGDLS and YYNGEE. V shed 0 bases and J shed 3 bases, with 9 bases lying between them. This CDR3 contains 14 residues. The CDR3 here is CASSVADRYTEAFF. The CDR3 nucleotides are TGTGCCAGCAGCGTAGCTGACAGGTACACTGAAGCTTTCTTT.

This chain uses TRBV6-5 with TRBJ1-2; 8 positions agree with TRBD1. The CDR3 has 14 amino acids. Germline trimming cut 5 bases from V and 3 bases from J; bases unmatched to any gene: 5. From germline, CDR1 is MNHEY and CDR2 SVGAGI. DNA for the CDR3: TGTGCCAGCAGTAGGGACAGGAGTTACTATGGCTACACCTTC. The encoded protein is CASSRDRSYYGYTF.

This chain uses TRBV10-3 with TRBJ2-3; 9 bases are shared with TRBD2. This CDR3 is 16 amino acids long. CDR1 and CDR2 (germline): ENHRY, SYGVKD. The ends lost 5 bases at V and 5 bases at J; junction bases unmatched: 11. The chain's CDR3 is CAISPRGGRAKDTQYF. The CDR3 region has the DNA TGTGCCATCAGTCCCCGAGGCGGGAGGGCCAAAGATACGCAGTATTTT.

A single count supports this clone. The CDR3 here is CASSQGLAVHEQFF. CDR3 nucleotides: TGTGCCAGCAGCCAAGGGCTAGCTGTCCATGAGCAGTTCTTC. V gene TRBV14 combines with J gene TRBJ2-1; tentative D call: TRBD2 (5 bases). The ends were cut back, 1 base at V and 8 bases at J, with 12 bases in the middle. The CDR3 covers 14 residues. CDR1 and CDR2 (germline): SGHDN, FVKESK.

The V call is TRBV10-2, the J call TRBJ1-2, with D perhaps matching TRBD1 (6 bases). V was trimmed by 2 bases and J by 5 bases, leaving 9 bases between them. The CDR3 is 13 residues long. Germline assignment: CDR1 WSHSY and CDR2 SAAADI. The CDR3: CASSEGQQYGYTF. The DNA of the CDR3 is TGCGCCAGCAGTGAGGGACAGCAATATGGCTACACCTTC.

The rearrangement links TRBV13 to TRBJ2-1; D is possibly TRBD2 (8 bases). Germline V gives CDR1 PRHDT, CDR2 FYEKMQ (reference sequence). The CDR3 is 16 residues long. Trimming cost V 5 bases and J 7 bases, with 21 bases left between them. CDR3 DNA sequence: TGTGCCAGCAGCCCCGGGAGGGGGCGCCTATCTAATGAGCAGTTCTTC. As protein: CASSPGRGRLSNEQFF.

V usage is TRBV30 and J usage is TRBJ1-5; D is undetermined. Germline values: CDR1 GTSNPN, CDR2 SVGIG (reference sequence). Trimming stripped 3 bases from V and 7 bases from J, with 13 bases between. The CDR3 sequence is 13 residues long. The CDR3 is CAWSNRADQPQHF. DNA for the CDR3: TGTGCCTGGAGCAACCGGGCTGACCAGCCCCAGCATTTT.

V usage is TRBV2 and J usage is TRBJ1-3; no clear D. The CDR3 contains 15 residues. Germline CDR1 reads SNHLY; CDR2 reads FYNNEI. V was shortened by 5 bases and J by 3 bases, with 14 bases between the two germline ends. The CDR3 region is CASSLTNTYGNTIYF. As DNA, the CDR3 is TGTGCCAGCAGTTTAACGAACACTTATGGAAACACCATATATTTT.

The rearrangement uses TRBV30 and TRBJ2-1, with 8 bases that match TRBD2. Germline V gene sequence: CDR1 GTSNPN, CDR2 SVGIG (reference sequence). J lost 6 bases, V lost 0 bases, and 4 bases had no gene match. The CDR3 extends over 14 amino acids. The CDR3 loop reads CAWSVGTSVNEQFF. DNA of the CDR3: TGTGCCTGGAGTGTAGGGACTAGTGTCAATGAGCAGTTCTTC.

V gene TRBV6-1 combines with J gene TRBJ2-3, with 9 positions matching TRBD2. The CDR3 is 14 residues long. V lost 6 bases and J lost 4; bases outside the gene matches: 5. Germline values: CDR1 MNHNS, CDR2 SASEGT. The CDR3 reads CASSAAGGPDTQYF. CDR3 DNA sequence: TGTGCCAGCAGCGCAGCGGGAGGTCCAGATACGCAGTATTTT.

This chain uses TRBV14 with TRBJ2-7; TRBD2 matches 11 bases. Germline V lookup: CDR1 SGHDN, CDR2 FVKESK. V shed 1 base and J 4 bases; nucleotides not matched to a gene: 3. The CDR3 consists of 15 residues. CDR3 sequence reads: CASSQVAGGWYEQYF. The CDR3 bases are TGTGCCAGCAGCCAAGTAGCGGGAGGGTGGTACGAGCAGTACTTC.

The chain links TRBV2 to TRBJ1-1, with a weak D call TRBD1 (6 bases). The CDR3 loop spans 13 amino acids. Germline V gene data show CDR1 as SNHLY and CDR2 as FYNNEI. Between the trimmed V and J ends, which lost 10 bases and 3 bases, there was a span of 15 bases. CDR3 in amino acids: CAIQGPLDTEAFF. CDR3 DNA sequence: TGTGCCATCCAGGGGCCGTTGGACACTGAAGCTTTCTTT.

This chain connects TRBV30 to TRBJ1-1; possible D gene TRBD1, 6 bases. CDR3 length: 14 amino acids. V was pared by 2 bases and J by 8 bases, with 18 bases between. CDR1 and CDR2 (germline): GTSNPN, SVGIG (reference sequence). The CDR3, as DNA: TGTGCCTGGAGTTCCTTTCCGGGACATCCCGAAGCTTTCTTT. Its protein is CAWSSFPGHPEAFF.

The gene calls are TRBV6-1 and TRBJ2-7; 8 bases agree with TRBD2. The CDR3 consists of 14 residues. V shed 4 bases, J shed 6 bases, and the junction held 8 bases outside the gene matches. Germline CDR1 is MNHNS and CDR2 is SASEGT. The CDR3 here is CASSGFGRAREQYF. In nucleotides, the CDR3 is TGTGCCAGCAGTGGTTTCGGGAGGGCTCGCGAGCAGTACTTC.

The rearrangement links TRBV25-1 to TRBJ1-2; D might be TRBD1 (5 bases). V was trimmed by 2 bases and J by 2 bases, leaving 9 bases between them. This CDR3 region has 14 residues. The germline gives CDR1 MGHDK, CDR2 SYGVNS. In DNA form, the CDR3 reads TGTGCCAGCAGTGAAGGCGACAGAAACTATGGCTACACCTTC. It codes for CASSEGDRNYGYTF.

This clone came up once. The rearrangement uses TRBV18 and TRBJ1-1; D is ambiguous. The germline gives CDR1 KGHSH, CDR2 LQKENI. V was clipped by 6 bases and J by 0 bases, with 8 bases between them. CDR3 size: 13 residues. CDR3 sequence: CASSPYMNTEAFF. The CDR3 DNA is TGTGCCAGCTCTCCTTACATGAACACTGAAGCTTTCTTT. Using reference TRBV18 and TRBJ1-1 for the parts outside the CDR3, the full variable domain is NAGVMQNPRHLVRRRGQEARLRCSPMKGHSHVYWYRQLPEEGLKFMVYLQKENIIDESGMPKERFSAEFPKEGPSILRIQQVVRGDSAAYFCASSPYMNTEAFFGQGTRLTVV.